The 15 T cell receptor beta chains in this list originate from one sample, sequenced in a study of B cell selection in AIRE deficiency. The table came from immunoSEQ multiplex PCR; TCRdb's copy has only in-frame clones and leaves some out. The table lists about 24,000 clones, approximately 96% of them singletons. The sorted conventional CD4 T cells were gated as CD4+CD127+. What was sequenced was CD4+CD127+ conventional T cells sorted from PBMCs. All receptors come from a human donor in good health.

V is TRBV11-3 and J is TRBJ1-1; D is undetermined. V lost 0 bases and J lost 6, with 8 bases in between. CDR3 length: 13 amino acids. Germline CDR1 is SGHNT and CDR2 is YENEEA. The CDR3 bases are TGTGCCAGCAGCTTAGATCTCAGTGCTGAAGCTTTCTTT. It is translated as CASSLDLSAEAFF.

The chain recombines TRBV4-3 with TRBJ1-6; D gene unclear. Trimming removed 1 base at V and 8 bases at J, with 3 bases between. The CDR3 consists of 12 residues. Germline V gene lookup returns CDR1 LGHNA and CDR2 YSLEER. The CDR3 protein is CASSQGDSPLHF. CDR3 DNA: TGCGCCAGCAGCCAAGGGGATTCACCCCTCCACTTT.

A remark on this clone: This sample also contains other DNA sequences that code for the same CDR3. The rearrangement links TRBV18 to TRBJ2-7; 8 bases are shared with TRBD1. Germline V gene lookup returns CDR1 KGHSH and CDR2 LQKENI. V lost 3 bases and J lost 2; bases outside the gene matches: 3. CDR3 length equals 14 residues. CDR3 in DNA: TGTGCCAGCTCACCGCGGACAGGGACCTACGAGCAGTACTTC. Its protein product is CASSPRTGTYEQYF. The full variable domain, rest sourced from reference TRBV18 and TRBJ2-7, is NAGVMQNPRHLVRRRGQEARLRCSPMKGHSHVYWYRQLPEEGLKFMVYLQKENIIDESGMPKERFSAEFPKEGPSILRIQQVVRGDSAAYFCASSPRTGTYEQYFGPGTRLTVT.

The chain uses TRBV7-7 and TRBJ2-5, with 7 bases matching TRBD1. Germline trimming cut 4 bases from V and 5 bases from J; bases unmatched to any gene: 7. This CDR3 has 14 residues. Germline-derived CDR1 and CDR2 are SSHAT and FNYEAQ (reference sequence). CDR3 in amino acids: CASSSTGAMETQYF. The DNA for the CDR3 is TGTGCCAGCAGCTCCACAGGGGCTATGGAGACCCAGTACTTC.

DNA for the CDR3: TGTGCCAGCAGCTTTGGTGCGGGGGCTCCTGGCACTGAAGCTTTCTTT. This gives the protein CASSFGAGAPGTEAFF. The chain uses TRBV5-4 and TRBJ1-1; D might be TRBD1 (6 bases). V shed 2 bases and J shed 4 bases, with 18 bases lying between them. CDR3 length equals 16 residues. CDR1 is SGHNT and CDR2 is YYREEE in the germline V gene (reference sequence).

This chain joins TRBV28 and TRBJ2-3, with 7 bases matching TRBD2. Germline CDR1 reads MDHEN; CDR2 reads SYDVKM. The CDR3 totals 17 residues. With 3 bases clipped from V and 0 bases from J, the junction kept 9 bases outside the gene matches. The CDR3 DNA sequence: TGTGCCAGCAGTTTCATCCTCTCTAGCGGTAGCACAGATACGCAGTATTTT. This encodes CASSFILSSGSTDTQYF.

This sequence joins TRBV6-5 and TRBJ1-2, with D possibly TRBD1 on 5 matching bases. V was trimmed by 7 bases and J by 7 bases, leaving 19 bases between them. The CDR3 consists of 14 residues. Germline CDR1 MNHEY, CDR2 SVGAGI. In DNA, the CDR3 is TGTGCCAGCATGATTCCGGGGGTGTTCGGTGGCTACACCTTC. The encoded protein is CASMIPGVFGGYTF.

The V gene is TRBV10-2, the J gene TRBJ1-4; TRBD1 matches at 8 bases. This CDR3 is 16 amino acids long. V dropped 6 bases and J dropped 3; count of bases not matched to a gene: 9. Germline V gives CDR1 WSHSY, CDR2 SAAADI. The CDR3 DNA sequence: TGCGCCAGCAGGACCTCAGGGGGCCGGGCTAATGAAAAACTGTTTTTT. Translating it yields CASRTSGGRANEKLFF.

This clone was recorded only once. J is TRBJ2-5 and V is TRBV2, with D maybe TRBD2 (5 bases). Germline values: CDR1 SNHLY, CDR2 FYNNEI. The ends were cut back, 6 bases at V and 5 bases at J, with 13 bases in the middle. This CDR3 has 13 residues. CDR3 coding DNA: TGTGCCAGCAGCCAAACTAGAGTGGAGACCCAGTACTTC. This sequence encodes CASSQTRVETQYF.

The chain is built from TRBV29-1 and TRBJ2-1; D is unresolved. V was cut by 8 bases and J by 7 bases, with 18 bases left in between. CDR3 length: 13 residues. CDR1 SQVTM and CDR2 ANQGSEA come from the germline V gene. DNA of the CDR3: TGCAGCTCGGCCCCCAAGGCTTGGAATGAGCAGTTCTTC. Protein sequence: CSSAPKAWNEQFF.

The chain has TRBV7-7 and TRBJ2-7; D is possibly TRBD2 (6 bases). Trimming took 5 bases from V and 6 from J, leaving 14 bases between them. CDR3 length: 13 residues. The germline V gene has CDR1 SSHAT and CDR2 FNYEAQ (reference sequence). The CDR3 is CASSPQPGGEQYF. The CDR3 nucleotides read TGTGCCAGCAGCCCCCAGCCCGGGGGCGAGCAGTACTTC.

The chain carries TRBV20-1 and TRBJ1-1, with D tentatively TRBD1 (5 bases). Germline V CDR1 and CDR2: DFQATT, SNEGSKA (reference sequence). The ends were cut back, 7 bases at V and 5 bases at J, with 11 bases in the middle. The CDR3 is made up of 11 amino acids. This CDR3 is CSGRDGTEAFF. CDR3 nucleotide sequence: TGCAGTGGCAGGGATGGAACTGAAGCTTTCTTT.

For this clone: A junction end diverges from the germline sequence, so it may reflect a read error. Here the CDR3 DNA reads TGTGCCAGCAGCGAAGGACCACCTCGTGAGTCTTTC. It translates to CASSEGPPRESF. This chain connects TRBV7-9 to TRBJ2-7, with D unclear. CDR3 length: 12 residues. Per germline, CDR1 SEHNR and CDR2 FQNEAQ (reference sequence).

V and J are TRBV4-1 and TRBJ2-6; no firm D call. V shed 5 bases and J shed 5 bases, with 13 bases lying between them. The CDR3 has 15 residues. CDR1 is MGHRA and CDR2 is YSYEKL in the germline V gene. The CDR3 DNA sequence: TGCGCCAGCAGCAAACCACAAAGTCGGGCCAACGTCCTGACTTTC. Its protein is CASSKPQSRANVLTF.

The rearrangement links TRBV15 to TRBJ1-2, with 7 bases that match TRBD1. Looked up from germline, CDR1 is LNHNV and CDR2 is YYDKDF (reference sequence). The CDR3 has 15 residues. Trimming at V came to 1 base and at J to 7 bases, leaving 9 bases not matched to a gene. As DNA, the CDR3 is TGTGCCACCAGCAGAGCCCAAGGGACAGTAAGTGGCTACACCTTC. Translation gives CATSRAQGTVSGYTF.